These 11 T cell receptor beta chains originate from one sample sequenced in a study of control samples from healthy donors and cancer patients. TCRdb's copy holds only in-frame clones and misses some; the assay was immunoSEQ multiplex PCR. The table includes over 150,000 clones, nearly 96% detected once. The sequenced sample was blood. The receptor set was obtained from a woman between 25 and 40 years old in good health.

V and J are TRBV10-1 and TRBJ2-5; 14 positions agree with TRBD2. The V gene end was trimmed by 7 bases and the J gene end by 3 bases; junction bases not matched to a gene: 10. The CDR3 loop spans 17 amino acids. Germline assignment: CDR1 WNHNN and CDR2 SYGVQD (reference sequence). CDR3 in amino acids: CASTAGTSGRREETQYF. The CDR3 nucleotides are TGCGCCAGCACCGCCGGGACTAGCGGGAGACGAGAAGAGACCCAGTACTTC.

V usage is TRBV28 and J usage is TRBJ2-2; D gene unclear. The CDR3 is 15 amino acids. Germline-derived CDR1 and CDR2 are MDHEN and SYDVKM. V was shortened by 3 bases and J by 8 bases, with 16 bases between the two germline ends. The CDR3 sequence is CASSFAGRWAGELFF. The DNA of the CDR3 is TGTGCCAGCAGTTTCGCTGGCAGGTGGGCAGGGGAGCTGTTTTTT.

A word on this clone: The same CDR3 is also encoded by other DNA sequences in this sample. CDR3 amino acids: CASSVGGSTDTQYF. The DNA for the CDR3 is TGTGCCAGCAGCGTAGGGGGCAGCACAGATACGCAGTATTTT. The chain employs TRBV9 and TRBJ2-3; D might be TRBD1 (5 bases). V lost 0 bases and J 0 bases, leaving 5 bases between the germline ends. The V gene's germline CDR1 is SGDLS and CDR2 YYNGEE. The CDR3 is made up of 14 amino acids.

V gene TRBV10-3 combines with J gene TRBJ2-5; D is ambiguous. Trimming stripped 0 bases from V and 2 bases from J, with 13 bases between. The CDR3 loop spans 16 amino acids. The germline V gene has CDR1 ENHRY and CDR2 SYGVKD. For the CDR3, the DNA is TGTGCCATCAGTGAGTCGCAGGCCCATAGGCAAGAGACCCAGTACTTC. Protein sequence: CAISESQAHRQETQYF.

The genes are TRBV11-2 and TRBJ2-7; TRBD1 is a possible D gene (5 bases). This CDR3 comprises 15 residues. Germline CDR1 reads SGHAT; CDR2 reads FQNNGV. The germline V and J ends were trimmed by 6 bases and 0 bases, with 15 bases remaining between them. The CDR3 here is CASSSNRSPSYEQYF. The CDR3 nucleotides read TGTGCCAGCAGTTCAAACAGGAGCCCCTCCTACGAGCAGTACTTC. The full variable domain, its missing parts supplied by reference TRBV11-2 and TRBJ2-7, is EAGVAQSPRYKIIEKRQSVAFWCNPISGHATLYWYQQILGQGPKLLIQFQNNGVVDDSQLPKDRFSAERLKGVDSTLKIQPAKLEDSAVYLCASSSNRSPSYEQYFGPGTRLTVT.

CDR3 protein: CASSQGGSYNEQFF. CDR3 in DNA: TGCGCCAGCAGCCAGGGAGGGTCCTACAATGAGCAGTTCTTC. The rearrangement uses TRBV4-1 and TRBJ2-1, with 7 bases identical to TRBD2. CDR3 length equals 14 residues. Unmatched junction bases numbered 0, after V lost 3 bases and J lost 1 base. Germline values: CDR1 MGHRA, CDR2 YSYEKL.

V and J are TRBV24-1 and TRBJ2-1, with 9 bases lining up with TRBD2. Unmatched junction bases numbered 5, after V lost 3 bases and J lost 0 bases. The germline V gene has CDR1 KGHDR and CDR2 SFDVKD. There are 17 residues in the CDR3. The CDR3 DNA sequence: TGTGCCACCAGTGATCCTAGCGGGGAGAGCTCCTACAATGAGCAGTTCTTC. This codes for CATSDPSGESSYNEQFF.

V is TRBV27 and J is TRBJ2-7, with 11 bases fitting TRBD2. The CDR3 runs 16 residues. J was trimmed by 3 bases and V by 6 bases; bases with no gene match: 10. Per the germline V gene, CDR1 is MNHEY and CDR2 is SMNVEV (reference sequence). CDR3 in amino acids: CASSRIGTSGGYEQYF. The CDR3 DNA is TGTGCCAGCAGCCGAATTGGGACTAGCGGAGGCTACGAGCAGTACTTC.

The gene calls are TRBV6-5 and TRBJ1-1; 8 nucleotides agree with TRBD1. Germline V gene data show CDR1 as MNHEY and CDR2 as SVGAGI. With V trimmed by 8 bases and J by 2 bases, 7 bases remained unmatched. There are 14 residues in the CDR3. As DNA, the CDR3 is TGTGCCAGCCATAGGACAGGGACTAACACTGAAGCTTTCTTT. Translation: CASHRTGTNTEAFF.

The chain uses TRBV6-5 and TRBJ2-7; TRBD1 or TRBD2 may be the D gene (5 bases each). The V gene lost 6 bases and the J gene lost 3 bases, with 15 bases spanning the gap. Germline V gene sequence: CDR1 MNHEY, CDR2 SVGAGI. This CDR3 spans 14 amino acids. The CDR3 nucleotides are TGTGCCAGCAGAGGGGACGTTCTTTTCTACGAGCAGTACTTC. This sequence encodes CASRGDVLFYEQYF.

V is TRBV19 and J is TRBJ1-2; D is possibly TRBD1 (5 bases). The CDR3 is 15 amino acids. The V gene lost 5 bases and the J gene lost 5 bases, with 18 bases spanning the gap. From germline, CDR1 is LNHDA and CDR2 SQIVND (reference sequence). In DNA, the CDR3 is TGTGCCAGTAGTTCCCCATTTCGAGGGGATTATGGCTACACCTTC. It specifies CASSSPFRGDYGYTF.